The clone carrying this T cell receptor delta chain was picked up a small number of times. Antigen: not known. RNA was extracted from the cells and then reverse transcribed. The CDR3 regions were amplified by multiplex PCR from V-gene primers to a constant-region primer. TCRdb reprocessed the multiplex PCR reads through CATT. This sample has some 55,000 delta-chain clones, with more than 15% found just once. These data originate in a study of Vδ1+ human thymocytes. Study results and caveats: In the thymus, TRG and TRD repertoires looked highly polyclonal with Gaussian CDR3 lengths.

Germline loops: CDR1 TSWWSYY, CDR2 QGS. V was pared by 4 bases and J by 1 base, with 22 bases between. CDR3 length: 18 residues. V usage is TRDV1 and J usage is TRDJ1; D perhaps matches TRDD3 (5 bases). The receptor was isolated from a boy in the first two years of life who had congenital heart surgery. Sequencing used Vdelta1+ gamma-delta thymocytes from the thymus. The subset is: FACS-sorted CD3+ TCRalphabeta- TCRVdelta1+ TCRVdelta2- thymocytes. In DNA form, the CDR3 reads TGTGCTCTTGGGGTCCCCCACGTTTCCGGGGACTCCACCGATAAACTCATCTTT. Its protein is CALGVPHVSGDSTDKLIF.